This T cell receptor (beta chain) appears in the sequencing data of a study of blood T cell repertoires in COVID-19 (dated by TCRdb to 2020 to 2021). Broadly, across the study: Collaborator samples came from the United States, Italy and Spain and covered acute and convalescent phases of COVID-19. The prospective study material was composed of cDNA or gDNA derived from T cells, B-cell-depleted T cells, or PBMCs. Deeply sampled blood TCRbeta repertoires from subjects exposed to, actively infected with, or recovered from COVID-19 were included in the dataset. A freely available public database, intended as a resource for researchers studying the immune response to SARS-CoV-2, is where the repertoires were released. Samples were obtained from the ongoing ImmuneRACE study (first 160 participants) and from 1,254 subjects provided by 6 global collaborators. Nearly every sample came with metadata listing a de-identified subject ID, COVID-19 status, age in years and sex. Where available, HLA class I and class II types were taken from metadata supplied by the sample provider and were not determined by assay-based typing.

Comments on this clone: Its antigen specificity is not known. It has no much larger one-base neighbor in the sample; base qualities were not kept.

The immunoSEQ Assay, a bias-controlled multiplex PCR, was used to amplify TCRbeta CDR3 regions from genomic DNA. The paper's processing steps were these. Within the assay, amplification of reference gene primers was used to estimate how many nucleated cells each sample contained. Sequence reads were collapsed and filtered to measure the absolute abundance of every unique TCRbeta CDR3 rearrangement. Productive Simpson clonality was computed per sample as the square root of Simpson's diversity index over productive rearrangements. TCRdb mirrors the immuneACCESS table, restricted to in-frame sequences. Some clones are absent from its copies; in checked studies, under half trace to an unresolved V gene, and the reason for the others is unknown. Clone size and the V and J calls come from that table; the DNA yielded D and trimming. This sample lists 330,000 or so clones; over 80% were detected once. The ten largest account for about 5% of the sample.

On the study overall, not on this receptor specifically: The amount of clinical and demographic metadata varied by source and participant and was provided uncurated.

Based on the germline V gene, the CDR1 and CDR2 sequences are MNHNS and SASEGT. The CDR3 goes from the cysteine to the phenylalanine over 13 residues. The entry retains the CDR3 DNA only, 39 bases that are in frame from base 1. Trimming costs V 3 bases and J 0 bases, and their ends lie 5 bases apart. In the prospective study, participants were about 18 to 100 years old, resided in fewer than 25 geographic areas of the United States, and were enrolled through a virtual design. In the prospective study, participants were assigned to cohorts based on the clinical history participants reported in a screening survey and a study questionnaire. Recovered participants in ImmuneRACE Cohort 3 were defined as having two consecutive negative NP/OP PCR tests, clearance from a healthcare professional, or resolution of symptoms. In the prospective study, whole blood, serum and a nasopharyngeal or oropharyngeal swab were collected from each participant by mobile phlebotomists. Prospective study participants could optionally give additional blood draws and questionnaires over an approximately 2-month period. Blood samples from the prospective study were shipped frozen or at room temperature prior to DNA extraction.

Source material: PBMCs or T cells enriched from blood (not recorded which). The rearranged segments are TRBV6-1 and TRBJ1-1, with the D gene uncertain. The sequence derives from a man between 25 and 39 years old who had recovered from COVID-19. The sequenced DNA is TGTGCCAGCAGTGATTTTATGAACACTGAAGCTTTCTTT. This translates into CASSDFMNTEAFF.